These 11 T cell receptor beta chains originate from one sample sequenced in a study of Graves' ophthalmopathy and Graves' hyperthyroidism. The TCR beta CDR3 regions underwent amplification from RNA transcripts. Scientists carried out first-round RT-PCR using HTBI primers and then a second-round multiplex PCR. MiXCR was run by TCRdb on the multiplex PCR reads, yielding one entry per CDR3 protein. Among approximately 1.2 million distinct CDR3 sequences listed, about two fifths were seen once. Specimen: peripheral blood or thyroid tissue (not recorded which). The receptors originated from an adult man with Graves' hyperthyroidism.

V is TRBV12-3 or TRBV12-4 and J is TRBJ2-7; 11 bases line up with TRBD2. V lost 5 bases to trimming and J lost 4 bases; unmatched junction nucleotides: 7. This CDR3 region has 15 residues. The CDR3 DNA is TGTGCCAGCAGTCAAGGGACTAGCGGTATGTACGAGCAGTACTTC. Its translation is CASSQGTSGMYEQYF.

This clonotype was counted ten times or more. V and J are TRBV7-2 and TRBJ1-2; unclear D gene. The CDR3 has 16 residues. Germline CDR1 SGHTA, CDR2 FQGNSA. Deletions cut 5 bases from V and 3 bases from J, with 19 bases between. The CDR3 spells CASSHVGRESDYGYTF. The CDR3, as DNA: TGTGCCAGCAGCCATGTGGGGAGGGAGTCTGACTATGGCTACACCTTC.

CDR3 in amino acids: CASTTYASQGLRGYTF. The CDR3, as DNA: TGTGCCAGCACCACGTATGCGAGCCAGGGGTTGCGTGGCTACACCTTC. This rearrangement joins TRBV10-3 to TRBJ1-2, with D possibly being TRBD1 (6 bases). In germline, CDR1 is ENHRY, CDR2 SYGVKD. With 10 bases removed from V and 7 bases from J, the gap between germline ends came to 28 bases. The CDR3 runs to 16 residues.

The J gene is TRBJ2-7, the V gene TRBV28; D gene unclear. Germline loops: CDR1 MDHEN, CDR2 SYDVKM. V lost 4 bases to trimming and J lost 6 bases, with 10 bases between them. The CDR3 contains 12 residues. CDR3 DNA sequence: TGTGCCAGCAGTTCGACATTGTTCGAGCAGTACTTC. Protein: CASSSTLFEQYF.

This clonotype occurred many times. The chain has TRBV10-3 and TRBJ1-1; D gene ambiguous. This CDR3 comprises 11 residues. Per the germline V gene, CDR1 is ENHRY and CDR2 is SYGVKD. Trimming left V 3 bases short and J 10 bases short, with 9 bases between. The CDR3 coding sequence is TGTGCCATCAGTGAAGGGTTTGGAGCTTTCTTT. Amino acids: CAISEGFGAFF.

As concerns this clonotype: Since a much larger clone is just one base distant, this may be a read error. The CDR3 does not end in the conserved phenylalanine or tryptophan, so this is likely a read error. This chain joins TRBV9 and TRBJ1-1; 8 nucleotides agree with TRBD1. The length of the CDR3 is 12 residues. From germline, CDR1 is SGDLS and CDR2 YYNGEE. V dropped 4 bases and J dropped 11; count of bases not matched to a gene: 7. The CDR3 loop reads CASSPTGAGAFS. DNA of the CDR3: TGTGCCAGCAGCCCGACAGGGGCCGGTGCTTTCTCT.

Only a few counts were recorded for this clonotype. V usage is TRBV2 and J usage is TRBJ2-2; the D is unclear. V was trimmed by 1 base and J by 7 bases, leaving 13 bases between them. CDR3 length: 15 residues. Germline V CDR1 and CDR2: SNHLY, FYNNEI. CDR3 coding DNA: TGTGCCAGCAGTGAAGGACCGTGGGTCTTCGGGGAGCTGTTTTTT. Amino acid sequence: CASSEGPWVFGELFF.

The count of this clonotype is one. The junction shows a germline mismatch at one end, possibly a read error. This chain links TRBV7-9 with TRBJ1-6, with D perhaps TRBD1 (6 bases). This CDR3 is 16 amino acids long. Per the germline V gene, CDR1 is SEHNR and CDR2 is FQNEAQ (reference sequence). CDR3 sequence (DNA): TGCGCCAGCAGCCCCAACGCGTACAGGGCGAATTCACCCCTCCACTTT. Translation gives CASSPNAYRANSPLHF.

This clonotype was counted once. The J gene is TRBJ2-7, the V gene TRBV7-9; tentative D call: TRBD2 (6 bases). The CDR3 spans 15 residues. Germline V CDR1 and CDR2: SEHNR, FQNEAQ (reference sequence). The V end was cut by 4 bases, the J end by 1 base, with 14 bases between. CDR3 sequence (DNA): TGTGCCAGCAGCTCGAGGCGGGACGCATCCTACGAGCAGTACTTC. Protein: CASSSRRDASYEQYF.

This sequence joins TRBV7-8 and TRBJ2-3; D ambiguous. The CDR3 consists of 14 residues. The V gene lost 4 bases and the J gene lost 4 bases, with 12 bases spanning the gap. Germline loops: CDR1 SGHVS, CDR2 FQNEAQ. CDR3 sequence (DNA): TGTGCCAGCAGCTACTACACTCGGTCAGATACGCAGTATTTT. This codes for CASSYYTRSDTQYF. Full variable domain (outside the CDR3, taken from reference TRBV7-8 and TRBJ2-3): GAGVSQSPRYKVAKRGQDVALRCDPISGHVSLFWYQQALGQGPEFLTYFQNEAQLDKSGLPSDRFFAERPEGSVSTLKIQRTQQEDSAVYLCASSYYTRSDTQYFGPGTRLTVL.

The CDR3 nucleotides are TGTGCCAGCACCCGAGGGACTAGCGGGGCCTACGAGCAGTACTTC. Its protein is CASTRGTSGAYEQYF. The rearrangement uses TRBV7-3 and TRBJ2-7, with 13 bases matching TRBD2. The CDR3 is 15 amino acids. Germline trimming cut 7 bases from V and 2 bases from J; bases unmatched to any gene: 5. Germline V CDR1 and CDR2: SGHTA, FQGTGA.